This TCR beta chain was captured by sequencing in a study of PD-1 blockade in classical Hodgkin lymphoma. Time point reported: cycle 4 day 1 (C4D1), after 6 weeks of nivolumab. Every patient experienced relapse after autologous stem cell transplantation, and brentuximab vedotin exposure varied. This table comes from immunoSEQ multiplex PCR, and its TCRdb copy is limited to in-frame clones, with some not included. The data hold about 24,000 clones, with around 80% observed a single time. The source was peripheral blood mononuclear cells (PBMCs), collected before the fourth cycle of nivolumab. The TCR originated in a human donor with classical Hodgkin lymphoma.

The CDR3 loop reads CASSLELSYEQYF. DNA for the CDR3: TGTGCCAGCAGCTTAGAGCTCTCCTACGAGCAGTACTTC. The chain combines TRBV5-4 with TRBJ2-7; no firm D call. CDR1 is SGHNT, CDR2 YYREEE, per germline (reference sequence). The CDR3 covers 13 residues. Trimming removed 2 bases at V and 0 bases at J, with 6 bases between.